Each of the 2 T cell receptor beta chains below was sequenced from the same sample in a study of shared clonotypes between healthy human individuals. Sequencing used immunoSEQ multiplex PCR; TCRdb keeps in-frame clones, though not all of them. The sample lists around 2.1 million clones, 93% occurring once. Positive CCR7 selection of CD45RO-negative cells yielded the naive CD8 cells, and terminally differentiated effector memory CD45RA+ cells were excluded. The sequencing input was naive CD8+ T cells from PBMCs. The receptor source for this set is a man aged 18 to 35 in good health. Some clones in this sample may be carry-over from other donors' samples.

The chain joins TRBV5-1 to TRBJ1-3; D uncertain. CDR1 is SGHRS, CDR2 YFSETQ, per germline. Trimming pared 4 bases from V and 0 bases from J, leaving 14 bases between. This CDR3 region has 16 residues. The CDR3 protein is CASSPEDGSSGNTIYF. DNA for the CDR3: TGCGCCAGCAGCCCTGAAGACGGGAGCTCTGGAAACACCATATATTTT.

The CDR3 nucleotides read TGTGCCAGCACTAGCGGCGGCGGTAGCTCCTACAATGAGCAGTTCTTC. It yields the protein CASTSGGGSSYNEQFF. This chain joins TRBV28 and TRBJ2-1, with 7 bases lining up with TRBD2. Losses at the gene ends were 7 bases for V and 0 bases for J; bases not matched to a gene: 9. The CDR3 sequence is 16 residues long. CDR1 and CDR2 from the germline V gene are MDHEN and SYDVKM.